Below, one T cell receptor beta chain is given with its context. The table lists this clonotype with a few counts. There is no known antigen for this receptor. Per-nucleotide qualities are absent, and no much larger clonotype sits a single base away. The data belong to a study of human T cells and chemical hapten exposure (dated by TCRdb to 2020 to 2022). At the level of the whole study: For sensitization, 2% DPC in acetone was applied to a roughly 2 cm by roughly 2 cm area of upper inner arm skin. Throughout the study period of around 25 weeks, patients also received therapeutic DPC doses to the scalp every week. Patch testing was done on the upper back using Finn chambers containing 0.01% DPC, and results were scored after 6 days according to International Contact Dermatitis Research Group standards. Most of the patients in the cohort were female, and the cohort covered alopecia areata with under or over 50% scalp involvement, alopecia totalis and alopecia universalis. Libraries were pooled for sequencing, and per-sample TCR yields varied mainly because of small differences in library volumes within the pool. This study followed changes in the peripheral blood TCR repertoire in vivo during primary and secondary sensitization of alopecia patients to the hapten diphenylcyclopropenone (DPC). Patient blood was sampled pre-sensitization (week 0) and at 2, 6 and about 24 weeks after DPC sensitization. For TCR sequencing, blood came from 25 to 35 alopecia patients at anywhere from one to four time points (pre-sensitization, 2, 6 and 24 weeks). The study at large found these results: The number of PT1 expanded TCRs positively correlated with patch test score, significant at thresholds 8, 16 and 32 but not 4. DPC sensitization did not change how many TCRs were above 1 in 1000 frequency, and no evidence was found of alterations in global repertoire structure. Compared with pre-sensitization or healthy control sets, expanded TCRs formed significantly more large CDR3 similarity clusters, which is consistent with antigen-driven responses. After repeated subsampling, the strength of the expansion versus patch-test correlation and the threshold at which it became significant changed. Alopecia, a presumed autoimmune disease, was present in all patients, so the immune response of the patients might differ from that of healthy individuals.

Taken with the paper, the label for time point translates to: patch test 1, 2 weeks after DPC sensitization. In the paper's terms, the treatment or condition label means: therapeutic diphenylcyclopropenone sensitization with weekly scalp DPC. At every patch-test visit, the blood draw took place before the patch test was put on. To be eligible, patients had to be aged 18 to 70, diagnosed with alopecia and judged suitable for DPC therapy, while pregnant patients were excluded. Total RNA was extracted from unfractionated whole blood collected in Tempus Blood RNA tubes. The method was RACE. The data were produced on a NextSeq 500. Library preparation attached unique molecular identifiers to individual cDNA molecules for quantitative, reproducible TCR counting. For every blood RNA sample, sequencing covered both the TCR alpha and TCR beta chains. For the original study's pipeline: The median number of TCRs per sample was 90,000 to 100,000, ranging from roughly 23,224 to 690,600. The Decombinator software suite was used to annotate V, J and CDR3 in the TCR reads. For the PS versus PT1 abundance plots, all samples were subsampled to the same number of TCRs (28,000). TCRs were defined as expanded if absent before sensitization and observed at least eight times at the 2-week time point. TCRdb ran its own pipeline on the public reads, namely fastp trimming at Q25 and MiXCR clone calling, and kept in-frame beta chains. CDR3 protein duplicates are merged, each entry listing the most common genes and DNA. The V and J calls and clone size come from TCRdb's table, not from the authors' own analysis. Recorded for this sample are tens of thousands of distinct CDR3 sequences; roughly a tenth of them occurred a single time. Roughly 14% of the sample comes from the top ten.

Taken from the germline V gene (reference sequence), the CDR1 and CDR2 loops are LGHDT and YNNKEL. A distance of 13 bases separates the germline ends of V and J, which lose 2 bases and 0 bases respectively. CDR3 length: 16 amino acids, cysteine to phenylalanine. The DNA shown is the 48-base CDR3, in frame from base 1. The TCR comes from a woman aged 40 to 49 with alopecia areata. Some clones in this sample may be carry-over from other donors' samples. The chain couples TRBV3-1 to TRBJ1-1; there is no confident call for the D gene. The source material was whole blood, sampled in connection with sensitization to the hapten diphenylcyclopropenone (DPC). The CDR3 protein is CASSQRAAPLNTEAFF. The DNA sequence is as follows: TGTGCCAGCAGCCAACGGGCGGCCCCTCTGAACACTGAAGCTTTCTTT.